This entry is about one T cell receptor (beta chain). This sample is part of a study of blood T cell repertoires in COVID-19. Sequencing used immunoSEQ multiplex PCR; TCRdb keeps in-frame clones, though not all of them. The sample records about 260,000 clones, approximately 88% being singletons. Germline V gene data show CDR1 as GTSNPN and CDR2 as SVGIG (reference sequence). The CDR3 has 16 amino acids. Losses at the gene ends were 0 bases for V and 3 bases for J; bases not matched to a gene: 8. V usage is TRBV30 and J usage is TRBJ1-5; 7 nucleotides agree with TRBD1. The sequence was obtained from a woman aged 70-85 years with COVID-19, enrolled during active disease. The sequenced sample was peripheral blood. In DNA, the CDR3 is TGTGCCTGGAGTGTACTAGCGGGGACAGACAATCAGCCCCAGCATTTT. Translation: CAWSVLAGTDNQPQHF.